A selection of T cell receptor beta chains follows, all from one sample in a study of blood T cell repertoires in COVID-19. Generated by immunoSEQ multiplex PCR, the TCRdb table keeps only in-frame clones and is missing some. The data contain some 180,000 clones, roughly 86% of them seen just once; the ten biggest clones take up 20% to 25%. Sequenced material: PBMCs or T cells enriched from blood (not recorded which). These TCRs come from a woman in her thirties or forties in a cohort exposed to, infected with or recovered from COVID-19 (not recorded which). CDR3s include the opening cysteine and the closing phenylalanine or tryptophan. D genes are given only for firm matches. The size of a clone is reported for some rows only, either as once, few or many, or as a class for expanded clones.

abundance,j_gene,v_gene,d_gene,CDR3aa,CDR3nt
.,TRBJ1-1,TRBV9,.,CASSPWSGEGTEAFF,TGTGCCAGCAGCCCCTGGTCGGGGGAGGGCACTGAAGCTTTCTTT
.,TRBJ2-7,TRBV7-9,TRBD2,CASSPGAAGAGNEQYF,TGTGCCAGCAGCCCCGGAGCAGCGGGGGCCGGGAACGAGCAGTACTTC
.,TRBJ1-1,TRBV9,.,CASSKGQSLTEAFF,TGTGCCAGCAGCAAAGGACAGAGCCTCACTGAAGCTTTCTTT
few,TRBJ1-1,TRBV27,TRBD1,CASSPQTGEGTEAFF,TGTGCCAGCAGTCCCCAGACAGGGGAGGGCACTGAAGCTTTCTTT
once,TRBJ1-1,TRBV9,.,CASSPSGGWAEAFF,TGTGCCAGCAGCCCCTCGGGGGGGTGGGCTGAAGCTTTCTTT
.,TRBJ1-3,TRBV5-1,.,CASTPAGVVSGNTIYF,TGCGCCAGCACCCCGGCAGGGGTCGTCTCTGGAAACACCATATATTTT
once,TRBJ1-6,TRBV7-2,.,CASSMRRRDSPLHF,TGTGCCAGCAGCATGCGAAGAAGAGATTCACCCCTCCACTTT
once,TRBJ1-6,TRBV6-5,TRBD1,CASSYSTGERSPLHF,TGTGCCAGCAGTTACTCGACAGGGGAACGCTCACCCCTCCACTTT
.,TRBJ2-3,TRBV14,TRBD1,CASSQFIGTGGSPWTDTQYF,TGTGCCAGCAGCCAATTTATTGGGACAGGGGGCTCCCCTTGGACAGATACGCAGTATTTT
once,TRBJ2-1,TRBV5-6,TRBD2,CASSPGLAGGPYNEQFF,TGTGCCAGCAGCCCGGGACTAGCGGGAGGGCCGTACAATGAGCAGTTCTTC
.,TRBJ2-3,TRBV6-2/TRBV6-3,.,CASSYELSRPWGTDTQYF,TGTGCCAGCAGTTACGAGCTTTCTAGACCCTGGGGCACAGATACGCAGTATTTT
.,TRBJ2-5,TRBV9,TRBD2,CASSARTSGRETQYF,TGTGCCAGCAGCGCTAGGACTAGCGGGAGGGAGACCCAGTACTTC
.,TRBJ1-1,TRBV3-1/TRBV3-2,TRBD1,CASSRQGSTEAFF,TGTGCCAGCAGCCGACAGGGATCCACTGAAGCTTTCTTT
.,TRBJ2-2,TRBV7-2,.,CASSLSWGVKGELFF,TGTGCCAGCAGCTTATCCTGGGGGGTAAAAGGGGAGCTGTTTTTT
.,TRBJ2-7,TRBV14,TRBD2,CASSRREAPPGEQYF,TGTGCCAGCAGCCGGCGGGAGGCCCCCCCCGGGGAGCAGTACTTC
.,TRBJ2-3,TRBV13,TRBD2,CASSQTIAGGGTDTQYF,TGTGCCAGCAGCCAAACCATAGCGGGGGGAGGCACAGATACGCAGTATTTT
.,TRBJ1-2,TRBV14,.,CASSPQGYGYGYTF,TGTGCCAGCAGCCCGCAGGGATACGGCTATGGCTACACCTTC
.,TRBJ2-1,TRBV5-1,TRBD1,CASSPGTGRVGEQFF,TGCGCCAGCAGCCCCGGGACAGGGAGAGTAGGAGAGCAGTTCTTC
.,TRBJ2-2,TRBV5-6,TRBD1,CASSLDPPGTGTGELFF,TGTGCCAGCAGCTTGGACCCCCCCGGGACAGGGACCGGGGAGCTGTTTTTT
.,TRBJ1-2,TRBV2,.,CASSEVAANYGYTF,TGTGCCAGCAGTGAAGTGGCAGCTAACTATGGCTACACCTTC
.,TRBJ1-1,TRBV19,.,CASSISAGRTNTEAFF,TGTGCCAGTAGTATTTCGGCAGGGCGAACGAACACTGAAGCTTTCTTT
.,TRBJ1-5,TRBV5-5,.,CASSSEGVYSNQPQHF,TGTGCCAGCAGCTCTGAGGGGGTGTATAGCAATCAGCCCCAGCATTTT
.,TRBJ2-3,TRBV30,TRBD2,CAWSVLGLADSTDTQYF,TGTGCCTGGAGTGTTCTTGGGCTAGCGGACAGCACAGATACGCAGTATTTT
.,TRBJ1-1,TRBV19,TRBD1,CASRTGHTNTEAFF,TGTGCCAGTAGGACAGGGCACACAAACACTGAAGCTTTCTTT
.,TRBJ1-5,TRBV2,.,CASSEGPGHNRGAQHF,TGTGCCAGCAGTGAAGGTCCGGGACACAACCGAGGAGCCCAGCATTTT
.,TRBJ2-7,TRBV18,TRBD1,CASSPPDRGSSYEQYF,TGTGCCAGCTCACCACCGGACAGGGGGTCATCCTACGAGCAGTACTTC
.,TRBJ2-1,TRBV7-9,TRBD2,CASSPLAGGPYNEQFF,TGTGCCAGCAGTCCACTAGCGGGAGGGCCATACAATGAGCAGTTCTTC
.,TRBJ2-7,TRBV2,.,CASTPEGDEQYF,TGTGCCAGCACGCCAGAGGGGGATGAGCAGTACTTC
.,TRBJ1-1,TRBV9,TRBD1,CASSADRGTEAFF,TGTGCCAGCAGCGCTGACAGGGGCACTGAAGCTTTCTTT
.,TRBJ2-2,TRBV5-1,TRBD1,CASSEGQGGTGELFF,TGCGCCAGCAGCGAAGGACAGGGCGGGACCGGGGAGCTGTTTTTT
few,TRBJ2-5,TRBV11-2,.,CATLRSRSGETQYF,TGTGCCACTCTGAGGAGCCGGTCCGGGGAGACCCAGTACTTC
few,TRBJ1-3,TRBV30,.,CGGNIRPPVGNTIYF,TGTGGCGGGAACATAAGACCTCCTGTTGGAAACACCATATATTTT
.,TRBJ2-5,TRBV14,TRBD2,CASSRGFLTSGRETQYF,TGTGCCAGCAGCCGTGGCTTTTTGACTAGCGGGAGGGAGACCCAGTACTTC
.,TRBJ2-1,TRBV27,.,CASRRTADNEQFF,TGTGCCAGCAGACGGACAGCCGACAATGAGCAGTTCTTC
.,TRBJ1-4,TRBV12-5,TRBD1,CASGPDRGNQNSTNEKLFF,TGTGCTAGTGGTCCGGACAGGGGGAATCAAAATTCAACTAATGAAAAACTGTTTTTT
.,TRBJ2-7,TRBV27,TRBD2,CASSRGVSSYEQYF,TGTGCCAGCAGCCGGGGGGTCAGCTCCTACGAGCAGTACTTC
once,TRBJ2-7,TRBV19,.,CASSIDHAALSYEQYF,TGTGCCAGTAGTATAGATCATGCAGCGCTATCCTACGAGCAGTACTTC